Listed here are 6 T cell receptor beta chains from one sample, sequenced in a study of blood T cell repertoires in COVID-19. Using immunoSEQ multiplex PCR, the repertoire was profiled, and TCRdb retains in-frame clones only, with some absent. The data contain 140,000 to 150,000 clones, roughly three quarters of them singletons. What was sequenced was peripheral blood. These receptor sequences come from a man in his 60s with acute or convalescent COVID-19.

This clone was recorded only once. This rearrangement joins TRBV5-1 to TRBJ2-1; 11 bases match TRBD2. This CDR3 has 14 amino acids. Losses at the gene ends were 1 base for V and 8 bases for J; bases not matched to a gene: 2. The V gene's germline CDR1 is SGHRS and CDR2 YFSETQ. CDR3 sequence: CASSLTSGRDEQFF. CDR3 DNA: TGCGCCAGCAGCTTGACTAGCGGGAGAGATGAGCAGTTCTTC.

This clone was counted between two and nine times. The chain recombines TRBV19 with TRBJ2-1, with 10 bases identical to TRBD1. V shed 7 bases and J 6 bases; nucleotides not matched to a gene: 9. The germline CDR1 and CDR2 sequences are LNHDA and SQIVND (reference sequence). CDR3 length: 15 amino acids. The CDR3 DNA sequence: TGTGCCAGTAATAGTCCGGACAGGGGGGTCAATGAGCAGTTCTTC. It yields the protein CASNSPDRGVNEQFF. Based on the CDR3 plus reference TRBV19 and TRBJ2-1, the full variable domain is DGGITQSPKYLFRKEGQNVTLSCEQNLNHDAMYWYRQDPGQGLRLIYYSQIVNDFQKGDIAEGYSVSREKKESFPLTVTSAQKNPTAFYLCASNSPDRGVNEQFFGPGTRLTVL.

The chain couples TRBV7-3 to TRBJ2-3; D is unresolved. This CDR3 is built from 14 residues. Germline-derived CDR1 and CDR2 are SGHTA and FQGTGA. Trimming took off 5 bases at V and 2 bases at J, with 11 bases between the two ends. CDR3 in DNA: TGTGCCAGCAGCCAAACCCTATCCACAGATACGCAGTATTTT. Translated, it gives CASSQTLSTDTQYF.

V gene TRBV5-1 combines with J gene TRBJ2-7; 10 nucleotides match TRBD2. The CDR3 contains 15 residues. The V and J ends lost 6 bases and 0 bases, in that order; junction bases with no gene match: 6. The V gene's germline CDR1 is SGHRS and CDR2 YFSETQ. CDR3 coding DNA: TGCGCCAGCACCCCTAGCGGGAGCTACTCCTACGAGCAGTACTTC. Amino acids: CASTPSGSYSYEQYF.

V gene TRBV5-1 combines with J gene TRBJ1-3; D is perhaps TRBD1 (5 bases). Germline V gene sequence: CDR1 SGHRS, CDR2 YFSETQ. The CDR3 has 15 residues. V lost 5 bases and J lost 7, with 19 bases in between. The CDR3: CASSRSSTPGNTIYF. In nucleotides, the CDR3 is TGCGCCAGCAGTAGAAGCAGTACCCCAGGGAACACCATATATTTT.

In DNA, the CDR3 is TGTGCCAGCCGTCTAGCGGGAGGGCCCGCCTACGAGCAGTACTTC. It specifies CASRLAGGPAYEQYF. The chain joins TRBV7-8 to TRBJ2-7, with 12 bases aligning to TRBD2. V was clipped by 8 bases and J by 2 bases; unmatched bases: 7. The germline V gene has CDR1 SGHVS and CDR2 FQNEAQ. The CDR3 runs 15 residues.